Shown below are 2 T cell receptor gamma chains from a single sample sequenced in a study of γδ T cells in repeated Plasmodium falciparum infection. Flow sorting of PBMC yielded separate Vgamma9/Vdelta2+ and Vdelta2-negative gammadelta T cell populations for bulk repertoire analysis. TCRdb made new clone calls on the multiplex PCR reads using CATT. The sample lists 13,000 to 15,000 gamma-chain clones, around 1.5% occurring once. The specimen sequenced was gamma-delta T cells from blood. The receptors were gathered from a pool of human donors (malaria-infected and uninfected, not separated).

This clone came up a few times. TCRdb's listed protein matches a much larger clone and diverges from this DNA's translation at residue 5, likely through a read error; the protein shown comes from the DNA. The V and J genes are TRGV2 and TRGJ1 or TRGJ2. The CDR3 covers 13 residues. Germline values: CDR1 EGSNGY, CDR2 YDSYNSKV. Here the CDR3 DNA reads TGTGCCACCTGGGGCGGGCCCAATTATAAGAAACTCTTT. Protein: CATWGGPNYKKLF.

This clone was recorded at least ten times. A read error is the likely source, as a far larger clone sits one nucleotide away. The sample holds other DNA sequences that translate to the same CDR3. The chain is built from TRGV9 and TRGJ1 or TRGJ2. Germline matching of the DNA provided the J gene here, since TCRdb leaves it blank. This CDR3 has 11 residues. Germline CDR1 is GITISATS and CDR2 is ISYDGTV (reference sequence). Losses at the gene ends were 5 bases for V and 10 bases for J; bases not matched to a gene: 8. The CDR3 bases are TGTGCCTTGTGGGTTGCCCTAAAGAAACTCTTT. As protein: CALWVALKKLF.